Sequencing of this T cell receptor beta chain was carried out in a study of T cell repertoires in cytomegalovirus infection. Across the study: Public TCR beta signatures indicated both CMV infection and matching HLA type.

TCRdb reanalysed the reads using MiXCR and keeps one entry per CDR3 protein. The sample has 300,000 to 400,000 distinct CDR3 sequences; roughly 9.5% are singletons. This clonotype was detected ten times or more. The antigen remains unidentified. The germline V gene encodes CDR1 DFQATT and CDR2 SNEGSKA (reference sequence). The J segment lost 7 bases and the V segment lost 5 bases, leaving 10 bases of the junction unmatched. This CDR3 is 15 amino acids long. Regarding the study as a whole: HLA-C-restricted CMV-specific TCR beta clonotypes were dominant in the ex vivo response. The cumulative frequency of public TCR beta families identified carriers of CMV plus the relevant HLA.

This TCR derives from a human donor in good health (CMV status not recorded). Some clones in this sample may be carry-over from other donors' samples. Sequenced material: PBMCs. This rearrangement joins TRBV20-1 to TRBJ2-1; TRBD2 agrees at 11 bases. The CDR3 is CSAPPPSGRKNEQFF. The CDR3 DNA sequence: TGCAGTGCTCCACCCCCTAGCGGGAGGAAGAATGAGCAGTTCTTC.